The 26 T cell receptor beta chains below were found in one sample sequenced in a study of PD-1 blockade in mismatch repair-deficient tumors. Sequencing used immunoSEQ multiplex PCR; TCRdb keeps in-frame clones, though not all of them. The sample consists of roughly 120,000 clones, more than 60% of them appearing once. This material consisted of peripheral blood, taken about 60 weeks after starting pembrolizumab. The receptors originated from an adult with mismatch repair-deficient cancer.

This chain links TRBV14 with TRBJ1-2; D is uncertain. The CDR3 totals 15 residues. V was pared by 1 base and J by 0 bases, with 9 bases between. Germline CDR1 is SGHDN and CDR2 is FVKESK. The DNA for the CDR3 is TGTGCCAGCAGCCAAGCGGAGGGAACTAACTATGGCTACACCTTC. This codes for CASSQAEGTNYGYTF. The full variable domain, in which reference TRBV14 and TRBJ1-2 provide the parts outside the CDR3, is EAGVTQFPSHSVIEKGQTVTLRCDPISGHDNLYWYRRVMGKEIKFLLHFVKESKQDESGMPNNRFLAERTGGTYSTLKVQPAELEDSGVYFCASSQAEGTNYGYTFGSGTRLTVV.

The rearrangement joins TRBV5-5 to TRBJ2-5; the match to TRBD2 covers 11 bases. This CDR3 has 15 residues. J lost 5 bases, V lost 0 bases, and 3 bases had no gene match. The V gene's germline CDR1 is SGHKS and CDR2 YYEKEE (reference sequence). The CDR3: CASSLDSGRGETQYF. The CDR3 DNA sequence: TGTGCCAGCAGCTTGGATAGCGGGAGGGGCGAGACCCAGTACTTC.

The rearrangement joins TRBV7-2 to TRBJ2-1; unclear D gene. Germline-derived CDR1 and CDR2 are SGHTA and FQGNSA. The CDR3 loop spans 13 amino acids. Trimming took off 6 bases at V and 0 bases at J, with 6 bases between the two ends. The CDR3 DNA sequence: TGTGCCAGCAGGGTTGACTCCTACAATGAGCAGTTCTTC. Translation gives CASRVDSYNEQFF.

The chain employs TRBV28 and TRBJ1-2; TRBD1 aligns across 7 bases. From germline, CDR1 is MDHEN and CDR2 SYDVKM. This CDR3 spans 13 amino acids. Trimming at V came to 6 bases and at J to 2 bases, leaving 3 bases not matched to a gene. CDR3: CASRTGANYGYTF. CDR3 coding DNA: TGTGCCAGCAGAACAGGGGCGAACTATGGCTACACCTTC.

The V gene is TRBV27, the J gene TRBJ2-3, with D possibly being TRBD1 (5 bases). Germline CDR1 and CDR2: MNHEY and SMNVEV (reference sequence). V was trimmed by 2 bases and J by 5 bases, leaving 14 bases between them. The CDR3 spans 15 residues. CDR3 amino acids: CASSLVGEGEDTQYF. The CDR3 coding sequence is TGTGCCAGCAGTTTAGTTGGCGAAGGGGAAGATACGCAGTATTTT.

The V gene is TRBV6-5, the J gene TRBJ2-7; D is undetermined. Germline V gives CDR1 MNHEY, CDR2 SVGAGI. V lost 8 bases, J lost 6 bases, and 5 bases lay in between. The CDR3 contains 9 residues. CDR3 DNA: TGTGCCAGCGGTCCCGAGCAGTACTTC. The encoded protein is CASGPEQYF.

The chain combines TRBV15 with TRBJ2-1, with D unclear. The CDR3 spans 13 residues. Germline V lookup: CDR1 LNHNV, CDR2 YYDKDF (reference sequence). V gave up 8 bases and J gave up 6 bases, with 14 bases separating them. CDR3: CATGIDRRNEQFF. CDR3 nucleotide sequence: TGTGCCACCGGAATCGATAGGCGCAATGAGCAGTTCTTC.

The chain carries TRBV7-9 and TRBJ2-7; 7 bases align to TRBD1. With V trimmed by 2 bases and J by 2 bases, 6 bases remained unmatched. From germline, CDR1 is SEHNR and CDR2 FQNEAQ (reference sequence). This CDR3 is built from 15 residues. CDR3 amino acids: CASSLLRDSTYEQYF. CDR3 bases: TGTGCCAGCAGCTTACTCCGGGACAGCACCTACGAGCAGTACTTC. The variable domain in full, completed from reference TRBV7-9 and TRBJ2-7, reads DTGVSQNPRHKITKRGQNVTFRCDPISEHNRLYWYRQTLGQGPEFLTYFQNEAQLEKSRLLSDRFSAERPKGSFSTLEIQRTEQGDSAMYLCASSLLRDSTYEQYFGPGTRLTVT.

The rearrangement joins TRBV28 to TRBJ2-2; 7 positions match TRBD2. Germline V gene data show CDR1 as MDHEN and CDR2 as SYDVKM. The CDR3 sequence is 15 residues long. V was pared by 7 bases and J by 4 bases, with 9 bases of the junction left unmatched. The CDR3 loop is CASTGRVGATGELFF. CDR3 sequence (DNA): TGTGCCAGCACAGGGAGGGTTGGCGCCACCGGGGAGCTGTTTTTT. Full variable domain (rest looked up from reference TRBV28 and TRBJ2-2): DVKVTQSSRYLVKRTGEKVFLECVQDMDHENMFWYRQDPGLGLRLIYFSYDVKMKEKGDIPEGYSVSREKKERFSLILESASTNQTSMYLCASTGRVGATGELFFGEGSRLTVL.

The sample holds one count of this clone. The chain couples TRBV7-9 to TRBJ2-7; D might be TRBD2 (5 bases). Looked up from germline, CDR1 is SEHNR and CDR2 is FQNEAQ (reference sequence). CDR3 length equals 16 residues. V dropped 5 bases and J dropped 0 bases, with 17 bases sitting between them. This chain's CDR3 is CASSGVRVESSYEQYF. CDR3 coding DNA: TGTGCCAGCAGCGGCGTGAGGGTGGAGAGCTCCTACGAGCAGTACTTC.

This clone was detected only once. The chain links TRBV6-5 to TRBJ1-2; no definite D call. The germline V gene has CDR1 MNHEY and CDR2 SVGAGI. With 3 bases removed from V and 4 bases from J, the gap between germline ends came to 12 bases. The CDR3 length is 14 residues. This CDR3 is CASSYYPQTYGYTF. The CDR3 DNA sequence: TGTGCCAGCAGTTATTATCCCCAGACCTATGGCTACACCTTC.

The chain joins TRBV5-1 to TRBJ2-3, with D perhaps TRBD2 (6 bases). The V gene's germline CDR1 is SGHRS and CDR2 YFSETQ. This CDR3 is built from 15 residues. The V end was cut by 7 bases, the J end by 0 bases, with 15 bases between. CDR3 loop: CASAGGSGSTDTQYF. CDR3 bases: TGCGCCAGCGCCGGGGGTAGCGGTAGCACAGATACGCAGTATTTT.

The CDR3 reads CASSEGQGNQPQHF. The CDR3 DNA reads TGTGCCAGCAGCGAGGGACAGGGTAATCAGCCCCAGCATTTT. The J gene is TRBJ1-5, the V gene TRBV5-6; 9 positions agree with TRBD1. There are 14 residues in the CDR3. CDR1 is SGHDT and CDR2 is YYEEEE in the germline V gene. The V segment lost 4 bases and the J segment 4 bases; nucleotides outside the gene matches: 3.

The rearrangement links TRBV27 to TRBJ1-2, with D perhaps matching TRBD1 (6 bases). The CDR3 runs 13 residues. Deletions cut 6 bases from V and 6 bases from J, with 14 bases between. Germline V CDR1 and CDR2: MNHEY, SMNVEV (reference sequence). CDR3 in amino acids: CASRAAGGHGYTF. The DNA of the CDR3 is TGTGCCAGCAGGGCCGCGGGGGGGCATGGCTACACCTTC.

The V and J genes are TRBV7-2 and TRBJ2-1; D is possibly TRBD1 or TRBD2 (5 bases each). This CDR3 spans 14 amino acids. Germline V gene data show CDR1 as SGHTA and CDR2 as FQGNSA. V was pared by 3 bases and J by 4 bases, with 10 bases between. CDR3 DNA sequence: TGTGCCAGCAGCTTCCGGGACCTATACAATGAGCAGTTCTTC. The encoded protein is CASSFRDLYNEQFF.

The rearrangement joins TRBV27 to TRBJ1-5; D possibly corresponds to TRBD1 (5 bases). V dropped 4 bases and J dropped 4 bases, with 8 bases sitting between them. The CDR3 has 13 amino acids. The germline gives CDR1 MNHEY, CDR2 SMNVEV (reference sequence). The CDR3 DNA follows: TGTGCCAGCAGTTCCAACAGGAATCAGCCCCAGCATTTT. It translates to CASSSNRNQPQHF.

This sequence joins TRBV11-2 and TRBJ2-7; 10 nucleotides agree with TRBD2. The CDR3 is 18 residues long. Germline values: CDR1 SGHAT, CDR2 FQNNGV. Unmatched junction bases numbered 16, after V lost 5 bases and J lost 3 bases. In DNA, the CDR3 is TGTGCCAGCAGCCCCCTCTCCCGAACTAGCGGGAAAATCTACGAGCAGTACTTC. Amino acid sequence: CASSPLSRTSGKIYEQYF.

The DNA for the CDR3 is TGTGCCAGCAGTTCCCCATCCAAAGCGGTTGAGCAGTTCTTC. Its protein product is CASSSPSKAVEQFF. The V and J genes are TRBV7-8 and TRBJ2-1; tentatively, D is TRBD2 (5 bases). Looked up from germline, CDR1 is SGHVS and CDR2 is FQNEAQ. V lost 6 bases to trimming and J lost 9 bases, with 18 bases between them. CDR3 length: 14 amino acids.

The rearrangement uses TRBV14 and TRBJ2-1, with D uncertain. Deletions cut 0 bases from V and 2 bases from J, with 8 bases between. The CDR3 sequence is 15 residues long. CDR1 is SGHDN, CDR2 FVKESK, per germline. The DNA of the CDR3 is TGTGCCAGCAGCCAAGATCGGGTGCCCTACAATGAGCAGTTCTTC. This translates into CASSQDRVPYNEQFF.

V gene TRBV7-3 combines with J gene TRBJ1-1; perhaps TRBD1 as D (6 bases). The CDR3 covers 14 residues. Germline loops: CDR1 SGHTA, CDR2 FQGTGA. V was cut by 2 bases and J by 1 base, with 8 bases left in between. CDR3 region: CASSLSGANTEAFF. The CDR3 DNA is TGTGCCAGCAGCTTATCGGGGGCGAACACTGAAGCTTTCTTT.

V usage is TRBV6-5 and J usage is TRBJ1-4, with a possible D match to TRBD1 (6 bases). Trimming cost V 6 bases and J 8 bases, with 13 bases left between them. Germline lookup yields CDR1 MNHEY and CDR2 SVGAGI. The CDR3 has 13 amino acids. This CDR3 reads CASSLGQLEKLFF. The CDR3 coding sequence is TGTGCCAGCAGCCTAGGACAGCTAGAAAAACTGTTTTTT.

The chain employs TRBV11-2 and TRBJ2-7; no definite D call. CDR1 and CDR2 from the germline V gene are SGHAT and FQNNGV. The CDR3 loop spans 13 amino acids. Trimming removed 3 bases from V and 3 bases from J, with 9 bases in between. The CDR3 DNA reads TGTGCCAGCAGCTTGGCCTCGCTCTACGAGCAGTACTTC. Its translation: CASSLASLYEQYF.

This chain links TRBV6-4 with TRBJ2-7; 12 bases agree with TRBD2. The CDR3 spans 14 residues. V gave up 3 bases and J gave up 5 bases; unmatched junction bases: 2. Germline lookup yields CDR1 MRHNA and CDR2 SNTAGT. The CDR3 loop is CASSETSGSHEQYF. The CDR3 nucleotides read TGTGCCAGCAGTGAGACTAGCGGGAGTCACGAGCAGTACTTC.

The rearrangement uses TRBV2 and TRBJ1-4; perhaps TRBD1 as D (6 bases). Germline CDR1 reads SNHLY; CDR2 reads FYNNEI. This CDR3 has 16 amino acids. V dropped 5 bases and J dropped 7 bases, with 20 bases sitting between them. As DNA, the CDR3 is TGTGCCAGCAGTTCCCCCCAACAGGGTAGGGGTGAAAAACTGTTTTTT. This translates into CASSSPQQGRGEKLFF.

The chain links TRBV28 to TRBJ2-7; D is unclear. V was cut by 5 bases and J by 8 bases, with 16 bases left in between. The CDR3 has 13 amino acids. Germline CDR1 and CDR2: MDHEN and SYDVKM. The CDR3 protein is CASSTPGRPQQYF. In DNA form, the CDR3 reads TGTGCCAGCAGTACTCCCGGACGGCCGCAGCAGTACTTC.

The chain is built from TRBV6-1 and TRBJ1-1; D might be TRBD1 (5 bases). With 4 bases removed from V and 6 bases from J, the gap between germline ends came to 9 bases. The CDR3 has 12 amino acids. Germline values: CDR1 MNHNS, CDR2 SASEGT. CDR3 sequence: CASSGGVSEAFF. DNA for the CDR3: TGTGCCAGCAGTGGGGGGGTGTCTGAAGCTTTCTTT.